The 23 T cell receptor beta chains below were found in one sample sequenced in a study of blood T cell repertoires in COVID-19. Generated by immunoSEQ multiplex PCR, the TCRdb table keeps only in-frame clones and is missing some. The profile shows tens of thousands of clones, roughly 70% of them singletons. Sequences were obtained from peripheral blood. The receptor set was obtained from a human donor with acute or convalescent COVID-19. The donor label of this sample is uncertain.

This clone was seen a few times. This chain uses TRBV4-2 with TRBJ2-3, with 11 bases matching TRBD2. The germline V gene has CDR1 LGHNA and CDR2 YNFKEQ. Germline trimming cut 3 bases from V and 2 bases from J; bases unmatched to any gene: 7. The CDR3 length is 17 residues. The CDR3 nucleotides are TGTGCCAGCAGCCATGTGGCTAGCGGGGGGACCACAGATACGCAGTATTTT. Translation: CASSHVASGGTTDTQYF.

V usage is TRBV20-1 and J usage is TRBJ1-2; TRBD1 matches 8 bases. The CDR3 runs 15 residues. Trimming took 3 bases from V and 8 from J; bases not matched to a gene: 14. Germline assignment: CDR1 DFQATT and CDR2 SNEGSKA (reference sequence). CDR3 amino acids: CSASLLAGGFRGYTF. DNA for the CDR3: TGCAGTGCTAGTTTGTTGGCAGGGGGCTTTCGAGGCTACACCTTC.

This chain joins TRBV18 and TRBJ2-5; TRBD2 matches at 8 bases. CDR1 is KGHSH and CDR2 is LQKENI in the germline V gene. The CDR3 is 17 residues long. V lost 2 bases to trimming and J lost 5 bases; unmatched junction nucleotides: 13. In DNA, the CDR3 is TGTGCCAGCTCACCAGAGATCGGGAGGGCCCTCCGGGAGACCCAGTACTTC. Its translation: CASSPEIGRALRETQYF.

This clone was counted a single time. This chain connects TRBV28 to TRBJ1-4; D is undetermined. The CDR3 loop spans 15 amino acids. The V gene's germline CDR1 is MDHEN and CDR2 SYDVKM. Trimming shortened V by 5 bases and J by 5 bases, and 15 bases separated the two germline ends. CDR3 DNA: TGTGCCAGCAGTCCGAACAGCCAGCCAAATGAAAAACTGTTTTTT. Translation gives CASSPNSQPNEKLFF.

The genes are TRBV5-5 and TRBJ2-5; maybe TRBD1 (6 bases). The V end was cut by 3 bases, the J end by 1 base, with 10 bases between. The germline V gene encodes CDR1 SGHKS and CDR2 YYEKEE (reference sequence). This CDR3 comprises 14 residues. The CDR3: CASSSTGLQETQYF. DNA for the CDR3: TGTGCCAGCAGCTCTACAGGGCTCCAAGAGACCCAGTACTTC. The variable domain in full, with the rest retrieved from reference TRBV5-5 and TRBJ2-5, is DAGVTQSPTHLIKTRGQQVTLRCSPISGHKSVSWYQQVLGQGPQFIFQYYEKEERGRGNFPDRFSARQFPNYSSELNVNALLLGDSALYLCASSSTGLQETQYFGPGTRLLVL.

The gene calls are TRBV5-1 and TRBJ2-3; TRBD2 is a possible D gene (6 bases). The CDR3 contains 15 residues. Trimming left V 0 bases short and J 0 bases short, with 8 bases between. Germline V CDR1 and CDR2: SGHRS, YFSETQ. CDR3 loop: CASSLAGTSTDTQYF. The CDR3 region has the DNA TGCGCCAGCAGCTTGGCGGGGACTAGCACAGATACGCAGTATTTT. Drawing the rest from reference TRBV5-1 and TRBJ2-3, the complete variable domain is KAGVTQTPRYLIKTRGQQVTLSCSPISGHRSVSWYQQTPGQGLQFLFEYFSETQRNKGNFPGRFSGRQFSNSRSEMNVSTLELGDSALYLCASSLAGTSTDTQYFGPGTRLTVL.

J is TRBJ2-5 and V is TRBV28, with 7 bases lining up with TRBD1. Trimming at V came to 4 bases and at J to 5 bases, leaving 10 bases not matched to a gene. The germline gives CDR1 MDHEN, CDR2 SYDVKM. CDR3 length: 15 amino acids. The CDR3 loop is CASSSGQPFGETQYF. In nucleotides, the CDR3 is TGTGCCAGCAGTTCGGGACAGCCCTTTGGGGAGACCCAGTACTTC.

The rearrangement uses TRBV6-5 and TRBJ2-1; TRBD1 matches 10 bases. The CDR3 is 13 amino acids. V lost 9 bases and J lost 14; bases outside the gene matches: 13. Germline lookup yields CDR1 MNHEY and CDR2 SVGAGI. The DNA for the CDR3 is TGTGCCAGTTCCGGGACAGGGGACGGGAGCAAGTTCTTC. As protein: CASSGTGDGSKFF.

This chain joins TRBV28 and TRBJ1-1, with a weak D call TRBD1 (5 bases). V was shortened by 3 bases and J by 1 base, with 12 bases between the two germline ends. This CDR3 has 15 amino acids. Germline V gene sequence: CDR1 MDHEN, CDR2 SYDVKM. The DNA of the CDR3 is TGTGCCAGCAGTTTCGGCACAGGCGGGAACACTGAAGCTTTCTTT. This sequence encodes CASSFGTGGNTEAFF.

The chain joins TRBV9 to TRBJ2-4, with D maybe TRBD1 (5 bases). The V gene lost 2 bases and the J gene lost 6 bases, with 9 bases spanning the gap. CDR1 and CDR2 (germline): SGDLS, YYNGEE. This CDR3 comprises 13 residues. CDR3 sequence (DNA): TGTGCCAGCAGCGTTAATCAGGGAAACATTCAGTACTTC. Residues: CASSVNQGNIQYF.

For the CDR3, the DNA is TGTGCCAGCAGCAGAACAGGGAATACTGAAGCTTTCTTT. Residues: CASSRTGNTEAFF. V is TRBV9 and J is TRBJ1-1, with D maybe TRBD1 (6 bases). Germline V gives CDR1 SGDLS, CDR2 YYNGEE. Trimming pared 4 bases from V and 5 bases from J, leaving 12 bases between. The CDR3 covers 13 residues.

The V and J genes are TRBV10-3 and TRBJ1-5; D gene uncertain. CDR3 length: 14 residues. Trimming removed 2 bases from V and 3 bases from J, with 8 bases in between. The V gene's germline CDR1 is ENHRY and CDR2 SYGVKD. The CDR3 bases are TGTGCCATCAGTGAGCTGCAGGCCAATCAGCCCCAGCATTTT. This sequence encodes CAISELQANQPQHF.

This sequence joins TRBV18 and TRBJ2-2, with 8 bases identical to TRBD1. Trimming cost V 0 bases and J 5 bases; bases outside gene matches: 5. CDR3 length equals 16 residues. Looked up from germline, CDR1 is KGHSH and CDR2 is LQKENI. The CDR3 bases are TGTGCCAGCTCACCACCGGGACAGGCAACAACCGGGGAGCTGTTTTTT. This gives the protein CASSPPGQATTGELFF.

J is TRBJ2-1 and V is TRBV19; 9 bases line up with TRBD2. This CDR3 region has 14 residues. The germline CDR1 and CDR2 sequences are LNHDA and SQIVND (reference sequence). Trimming took 6 bases from V and 3 from J; bases not matched to a gene: 3. For the CDR3, the DNA is TGTGCCAGTAGCCAACTAGCGGGCTACAATGAGCAGTTCTTC. Its translation: CASSQLAGYNEQFF.

V and J are TRBV25-1 and TRBJ1-1; D gene ambiguous. V was pared by 7 bases and J by 3 bases, with 12 bases between. Germline CDR1 reads MGHDK; CDR2 reads SYGVNS. The CDR3 is made up of 13 amino acids. The CDR3 DNA is TGTGCCAGCACAAACCGGGGTTACACTGAAGCTTTCTTT. Its translation is CASTNRGYTEAFF.

The genes are TRBV18 and TRBJ2-1; a possible D gene is TRBD1 (6 bases). The CDR3 sequence is 12 residues long. From germline, CDR1 is KGHSH and CDR2 LQKENI. Trimming shortened V by 3 bases and J by 9 bases, and 9 bases separated the two germline ends. DNA for the CDR3: TGTGCCAGCTCACCCGACAGGAGTGAGCAGTTCTTC. It yields the protein CASSPDRSEQFF. Based on the CDR3 plus reference TRBV18 and TRBJ2-1, the full variable domain is NAGVMQNPRHLVRRRGQEARLRCSPMKGHSHVYWYRQLPEEGLKFMVYLQKENIIDESGMPKERFSAEFPKEGPSILRIQQVVRGDSAAYFCASSPDRSEQFFGPGTRLTVL.

V and J are TRBV7-2 and TRBJ1-2; D is ambiguous. V was trimmed by 1 base and J by 4 bases, leaving 10 bases between them. The CDR3 spans 14 residues. CDR1 is SGHTA and CDR2 is FQGNSA in the germline V gene. DNA for the CDR3: TGTGCCAGCAGCTTAGGGGTTAGACTCTATGGCTACACCTTC. Amino acids: CASSLGVRLYGYTF.

The chain combines TRBV30 with TRBJ1-3; a weak D match, TRBD1 (6 bases). V was cut by 5 bases and J by 7 bases, with 15 bases left in between. The V gene's germline CDR1 is GTSNPN and CDR2 SVGIG (reference sequence). This CDR3 has 13 residues. Written as DNA, the CDR3 is TGTGCCTGGGGTTTGGGGGCCCTGAACACCATATATTTT. As protein: CAWGLGALNTIYF.

The chain has TRBV14 and TRBJ1-1; D unresolved. V dropped 6 bases and J dropped 2 bases, with 10 bases sitting between them. Germline CDR1 SGHDN, CDR2 FVKESK. The CDR3 is made up of 13 amino acids. This CDR3 reads CASRQNLNTEAFF. DNA of the CDR3: TGTGCCAGCAGACAGAATCTCAACACTGAAGCTTTCTTT.

The V and J genes are TRBV27 and TRBJ1-4, with a weak D call TRBD1 (5 bases). From germline, CDR1 is MNHEY and CDR2 SMNVEV (reference sequence). The CDR3 has 13 amino acids. The ends were cut back, 3 bases at V and 5 bases at J, with 7 bases in the middle. The CDR3: CASSLQGNEKLFF. CDR3 DNA: TGTGCCAGCAGTTTGCAGGGAAATGAAAAACTGTTTTTT. The full variable domain, completed using reference TRBV27 and TRBJ1-4, is EAQVTQNPRYLITVTGKKLTVTCSQNMNHEYMSWYRQDPGLGLRQIYYSMNVEVTDKGDVPEGYKVSRKEKRNFPLILESPSPNQTSLYFCASSLQGNEKLFFGSGTQLSVL.

The J gene is TRBJ1-4, the V gene TRBV5-1; 7 bases are a match to TRBD1. Trimming cost V 3 bases and J 0 bases; bases outside gene matches: 5. The CDR3 is 16 residues long. Germline-derived CDR1 and CDR2 are SGHRS and YFSETQ. The CDR3 here is CASSWGTATTNEKLFF. The DNA of the CDR3 is TGCGCCAGCAGCTGGGGGACAGCGACAACTAATGAAAAACTGTTTTTT.

The J gene is TRBJ1-1, the V gene TRBV6-6, with 8 positions matching TRBD1. V dropped 5 bases and J dropped 1; count of bases not matched to a gene: 6. From germline, CDR1 is MNHNY and CDR2 SVGAGI (reference sequence). The CDR3 is made up of 15 amino acids. CDR3 coding DNA: TGTGCCAGCAGTCCCGCCGACAGGGGGAACACTGAAGCTTTCTTT. As protein: CASSPADRGNTEAFF.

A few counts support this clone. This sequence joins TRBV2 and TRBJ1-4, with D possibly being TRBD1 (5 bases). V was clipped by 6 bases and J by 14 bases, with 13 bases between them. The CDR3 runs 11 residues. Germline CDR1 is SNHLY and CDR2 is FYNNEI. The CDR3 here is CASSWEGRLFF. The CDR3 nucleotides are TGTGCCAGCAGCTGGGAGGGGAGGCTGTTTTTT. Variable domain in full (rest from reference TRBV2 and TRBJ1-4): EPEVTQTPSHQVTQMGQEVILRCVPISNHLYFYWYRQILGQKVEFLVSFYNNEISEKSEIFDDQFSVERPDGSNFTLKIRSTKLEDSAMYFCASSWEGRLFFGSGTQLSVL.